The T cell receptor (beta chain) described here comes from a study of blood T cell repertoires in COVID-19. For the study at large: Whether acute or convalescent, the COVID-19 samples came from the United States, Italy and Spain. From T cells, B-cell-depleted T cells, or PBMCs came the material, which was cDNA or gDNA.

The V end was cut by 4 bases, the J end by 3 bases, with 7 bases between. Germline values: CDR1 MDHEN, CDR2 SYDVKM. The CDR3 sequence is 12 residues long. Method: immunoSEQ multiplex PCR; TCRdb's copy keeps in-frame clones and lacks some. The sample consists of 130,000 or so clones, approximately 88% of them appearing once. The chain employs TRBV28 and TRBJ2-7, with D unclear. Sequencing was done on a sample of peripheral blood. The TCR sequence derives from a middle-aged man with acute or convalescent COVID-19. In nucleotides, the CDR3 is TGTGCCAGCAGTTCGAGTTACTACGAGCAGTACTTC. Its translation: CASSSSYYEQYF.